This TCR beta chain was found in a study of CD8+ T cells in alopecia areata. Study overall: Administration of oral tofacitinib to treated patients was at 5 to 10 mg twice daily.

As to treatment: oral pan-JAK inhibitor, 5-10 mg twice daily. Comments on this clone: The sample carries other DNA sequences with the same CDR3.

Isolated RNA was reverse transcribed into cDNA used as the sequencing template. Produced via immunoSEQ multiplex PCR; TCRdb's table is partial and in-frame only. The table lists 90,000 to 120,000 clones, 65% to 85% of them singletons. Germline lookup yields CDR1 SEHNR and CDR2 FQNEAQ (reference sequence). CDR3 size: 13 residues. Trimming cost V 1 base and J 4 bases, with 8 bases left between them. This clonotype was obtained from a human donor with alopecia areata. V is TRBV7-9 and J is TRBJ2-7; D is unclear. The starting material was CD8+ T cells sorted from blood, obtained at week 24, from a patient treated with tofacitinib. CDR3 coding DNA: TGTGCCAGCAGCTTAGGTTTGGGGTACGAGCAGTACTTC. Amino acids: CASSLGLGYEQYF.